This T cell receptor beta chain was captured in a study of T cell responses to AZD1222 COVID-19 vaccine. With regard to this clone: As yet, its antigen is unknown.

Study-level findings and limits: Vaccine-related CD4 TCRs covered spike, predominating at 160-218 and 743-854. Repertoires were obtained only post-peak T cell response. Baseline testing showed seropositivity in only six or seven AZD1222 recipients.

Germline CDR1 is SGHRS and CDR2 is YFSETQ. V was clipped by 4 bases and J by 6 bases; unmatched bases: 7. The CDR3 covers 14 residues. Data came from immunoSEQ multiplex PCR; TCRdb stores just in-frame clones and leaves some out. The table has some 130,000 clones, roughly 85% seen once; the top ten hold around 7.9%. V and J are TRBV5-1 and TRBJ1-2; TRBD1 matches at 9 bases. The TCR comes from an adult who received the MenACWY meningococcal vaccine as a control. The sample consisted of peripheral blood, taken 28 days after the second dose of the MenACWY control vaccine. Written as DNA, the CDR3 is TGCGCCAGCAGCCAGCCGGACAGGGGAAATGGCTACACCTTC. This sequence encodes CASSQPDRGNGYTF. The full variable domain, rest sourced from reference TRBV5-1 and TRBJ1-2, is KAGVTQTPRYLIKTRGQQVTLSCSPISGHRSVSWYQQTPGQGLQFLFEYFSETQRNKGNFPGRFSGRQFSNSRSEMNVSTLELGDSALYLCASSQPDRGNGYTFGSGTRLTVV.